This TCR beta chain was recovered during a study of cytomegalovirus exposure and HLA in healthy donors. 13 Jbeta primers and 60 Vbeta primers were used for the PCR. Sequenced by immunoSEQ multiplex PCR; TCRdb stores in-frame clones only, minus some. Found here are some 90,000 clones, around 80% of them singletons; the top ten hold 4% to 5.5%. The donors (healthy individuals) were bone marrow donors. The germline V and J ends were trimmed by 1 base and 1 base, with 14 bases remaining between them. Germline loops: CDR1 SGHNT, CDR2 YYREEE (reference sequence). The CDR3 consists of 16 residues. The chain carries TRBV5-4 and TRBJ1-1; D remains unclear. The clonotype originates from a male donor in good health and CMV-seropositive. Material for sequencing was PBMCs. The CDR3 protein is CASSLRERLENTEAFF. The CDR3 DNA reads as TGTGCCAGCAGCTTGCGAGAAAGACTAGAGAACACTGAAGCTTTCTTT. Based on the CDR3 plus reference TRBV5-4 and TRBJ1-1, the full variable domain is ETGVTQSPTHLIKTRGQQVTLRCSSQSGHNTVSWYQQALGQGPQFIFQYYREEENGRGNFPPRFSGLQFPNYSSELNVNALELDDSALYLCASSLRERLENTEAFFGQGTRLTVV.